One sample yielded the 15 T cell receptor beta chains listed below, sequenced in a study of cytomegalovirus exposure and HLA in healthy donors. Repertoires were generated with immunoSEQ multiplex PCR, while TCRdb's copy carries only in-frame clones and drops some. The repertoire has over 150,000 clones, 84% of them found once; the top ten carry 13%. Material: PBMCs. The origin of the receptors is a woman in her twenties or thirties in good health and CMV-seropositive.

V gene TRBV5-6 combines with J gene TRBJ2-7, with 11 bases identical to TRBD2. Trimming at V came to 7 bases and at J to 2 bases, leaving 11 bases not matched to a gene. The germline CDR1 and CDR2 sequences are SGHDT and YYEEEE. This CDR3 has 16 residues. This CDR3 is CASLSRGLAETYEQYF. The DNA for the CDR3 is TGTGCCAGCTTAAGCCGGGGACTAGCGGAGACCTACGAGCAGTACTTC.

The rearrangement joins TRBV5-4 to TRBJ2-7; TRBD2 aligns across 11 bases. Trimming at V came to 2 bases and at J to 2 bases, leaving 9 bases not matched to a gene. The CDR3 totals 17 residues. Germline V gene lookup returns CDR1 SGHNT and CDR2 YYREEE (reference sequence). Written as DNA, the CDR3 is TGTGCCAGCAGCTTATCTGTGGGACTAGCGGCACCCTACGAGCAGTACTTC. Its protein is CASSLSVGLAAPYEQYF.

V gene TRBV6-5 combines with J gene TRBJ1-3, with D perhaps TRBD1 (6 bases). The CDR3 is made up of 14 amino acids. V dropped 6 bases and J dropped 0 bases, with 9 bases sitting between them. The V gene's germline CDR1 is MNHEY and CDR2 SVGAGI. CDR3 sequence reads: CASRTDSSGNTIYF. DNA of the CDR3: TGTGCCAGCAGAACGGACAGCTCTGGAAACACCATATATTTT.

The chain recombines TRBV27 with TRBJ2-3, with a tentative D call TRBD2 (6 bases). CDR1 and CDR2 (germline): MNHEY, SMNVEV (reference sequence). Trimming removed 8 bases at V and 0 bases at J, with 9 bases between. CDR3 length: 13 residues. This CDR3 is CASGRTSTDTQYF. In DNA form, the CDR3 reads TGTGCCAGCGGGAGGACGAGCACAGATACGCAGTATTTT.

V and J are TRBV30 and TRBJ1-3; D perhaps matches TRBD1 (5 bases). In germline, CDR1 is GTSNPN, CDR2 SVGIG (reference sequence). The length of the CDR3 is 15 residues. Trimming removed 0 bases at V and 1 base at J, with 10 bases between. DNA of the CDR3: TGTGCCTGGAGTGTTGGGGGGGTTTCTGGAAACACCATATATTTT. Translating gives CAWSVGGVSGNTIYF. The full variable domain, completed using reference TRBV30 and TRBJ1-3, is SQTIHQWPATLVQPVGSPLSLECTVEGTSNPNLYWYRQAAGRGLQLLFYSVGIGQISSEVPQNLSASRPQDRQFILSSKKLLLSDSGFYLCAWSVGGVSGNTIYFGEGSWLTVV.

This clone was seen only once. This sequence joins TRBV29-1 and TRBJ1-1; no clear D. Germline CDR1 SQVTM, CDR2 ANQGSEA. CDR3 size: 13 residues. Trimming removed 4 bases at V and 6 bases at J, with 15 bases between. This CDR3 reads CSVVEVVGSEAFF. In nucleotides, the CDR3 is TGCAGCGTTGTGGAGGTCGTTGGGTCTGAAGCTTTCTTT.

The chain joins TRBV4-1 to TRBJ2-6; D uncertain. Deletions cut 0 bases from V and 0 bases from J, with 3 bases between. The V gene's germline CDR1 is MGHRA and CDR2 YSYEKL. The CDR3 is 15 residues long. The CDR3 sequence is CASSQDHSGANVLTF. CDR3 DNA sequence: TGCGCCAGCAGCCAAGATCACTCTGGGGCCAACGTCCTGACTTTC.

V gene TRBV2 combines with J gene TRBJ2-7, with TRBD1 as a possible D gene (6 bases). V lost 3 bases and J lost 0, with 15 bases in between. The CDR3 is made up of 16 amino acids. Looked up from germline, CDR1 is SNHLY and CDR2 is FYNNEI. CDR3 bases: TGTGCCAGCAGTGATGACAGGCTTACCACCTCCTACGAGCAGTACTTC. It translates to CASSDDRLTTSYEQYF. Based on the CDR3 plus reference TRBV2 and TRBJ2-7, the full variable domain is EPEVTQTPSHQVTQMGQEVILRCVPISNHLYFYWYRQILGQKVEFLVSFYNNEISEKSEIFDDQFSVERPDGSNFTLKIRSTKLEDSAMYFCASSDDRLTTSYEQYFGPGTRLTVT.

The CDR3 DNA reads as TGCAGCGTTGCCCTAAACAGGGGAGATACGCAGTATTTT. Its translation is CSVALNRGDTQYF. The chain couples TRBV29-1 to TRBJ2-3; 7 bases are shared with TRBD1. The length of the CDR3 is 13 residues. In germline, CDR1 is SQVTM, CDR2 ANQGSEA. V lost 4 bases and J lost 5; bases outside the gene matches: 6.

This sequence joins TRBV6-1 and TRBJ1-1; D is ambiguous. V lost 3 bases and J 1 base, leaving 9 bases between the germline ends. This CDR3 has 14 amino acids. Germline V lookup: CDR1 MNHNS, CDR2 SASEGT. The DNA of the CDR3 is TGTGCCAGCAGTGAGGGCAGTTGGAACACTGAAGCTTTCTTT. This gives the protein CASSEGSWNTEAFF.

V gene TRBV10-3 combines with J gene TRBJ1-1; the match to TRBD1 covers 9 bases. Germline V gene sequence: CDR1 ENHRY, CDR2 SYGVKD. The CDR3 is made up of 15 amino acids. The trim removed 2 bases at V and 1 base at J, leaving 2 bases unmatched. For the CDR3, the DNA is TGTGCCATCAGTGAGCACAGGGGGCGGAACACTGAAGCTTTCTTT. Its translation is CAISEHRGRNTEAFF.

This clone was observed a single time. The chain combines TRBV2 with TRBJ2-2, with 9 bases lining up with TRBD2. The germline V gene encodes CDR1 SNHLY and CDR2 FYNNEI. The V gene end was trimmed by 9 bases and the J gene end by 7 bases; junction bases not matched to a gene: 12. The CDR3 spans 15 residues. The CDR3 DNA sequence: TGTGCCAGTGGAGCAAAGGGACTAGCTAGCGGGGAGCTGTTTTTT. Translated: CASGAKGLASGELFF.

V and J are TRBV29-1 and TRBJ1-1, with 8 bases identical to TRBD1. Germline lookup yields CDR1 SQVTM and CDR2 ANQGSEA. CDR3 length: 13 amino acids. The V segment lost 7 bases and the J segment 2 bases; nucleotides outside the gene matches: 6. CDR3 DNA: TGCAGCGCCTGCGGACAGGGAAACACTGAAGCTTTCTTT. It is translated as CSACGQGNTEAFF.

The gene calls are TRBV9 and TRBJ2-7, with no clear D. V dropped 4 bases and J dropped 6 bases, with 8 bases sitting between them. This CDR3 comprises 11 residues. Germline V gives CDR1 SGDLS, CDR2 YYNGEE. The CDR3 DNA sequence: TGTGCCAGCAGCCTTGACACCGAGCAGTACTTC. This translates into CASSLDTEQYF.

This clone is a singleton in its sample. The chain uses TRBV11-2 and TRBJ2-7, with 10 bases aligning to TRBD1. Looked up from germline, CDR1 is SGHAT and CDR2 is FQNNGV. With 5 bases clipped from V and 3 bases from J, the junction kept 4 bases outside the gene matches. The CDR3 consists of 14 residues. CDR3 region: CASSLGTGVYEQYF. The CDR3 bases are TGTGCCAGCAGCCTTGGGACAGGGGTCTACGAGCAGTACTTC.